One T cell receptor beta chain is described in this entry. Its specificity is not known. Time point described: week 5, during vaccination. A single vaccine dose contained 300 ug of mutant IDH1 20-mer peptide, and topical imiquimod was used with it. Each astrocytoma in the donors was new, WHO grade 3 or 4, IDH1-mutant and ATRX-lost. This sample was taken from a study of a mutant IDH1 vaccine in newly diagnosed glioma. Study at large: Patients arrived already treated with radiotherapy, temozolomide, or both, most having had both.

V lost 5 bases and J lost 5, with 18 bases in between. The length of the CDR3 is 15 residues. Per the germline V gene, CDR1 is MGHRA and CDR2 is YSYEKL. Assay: immunoSEQ multiplex PCR; the TCRdb copy retains only in-frame clones and omits some. The table has roughly 54,000 clones, roughly four fifths seen once; the top ten hold 3% to 4%. The gene calls are TRBV4-1 and TRBJ2-5; no firm D call. The sequence derives from a man younger than 45 with glioma. Specimen: PBMCs, collected from a glioma patient whose treatment included an IDH1 peptide vaccine. Here the CDR3 reads CASSKTRAPRETQYF. In nucleotides, the CDR3 is TGCGCCAGCAGCAAAACCCGGGCCCCTAGGGAGACCCAGTACTTC.